This T cell receptor (beta chain) was sequenced for a study of T cells after yellow fever vaccination. Findings of the study overall: Clones from primary vaccination mostly reappeared after the booster (roughly 95% CD4, about 85% CD8). There was a small share of clonotypes that showed up in both the CD4 and CD8 compartments.

V was shortened by 2 bases and J by 0 bases, with 11 bases between the two germline ends. This CDR3 comprises 17 residues. Per the germline V gene, CDR1 is LGHDT and CDR2 is YNNKEL (reference sequence). In this sample, this clonotype turned up a few times. The antigen is undetermined. The study made its TCR cDNA through 5'RACE template switching. That step introduced a universal primer site along with UMIs. From the 5' RACE reads, TCRdb called clonotypes with MiXCR, one entry per CDR3 protein. The table includes hundreds of thousands of distinct CDR3 sequences, approximately 13% detected once. The sequencing here drew on PBMCs, taken on the day of the yellow fever booster vaccination. The chain combines TRBV3-1 with TRBJ2-6; no definite D call. This sequence originates from a man aged 25 to 40 who received the YFV17D yellow fever vaccine. The CDR3 DNA is TGTGCCAGCAGCCAACGCACTAAGAGCTCTGGGGCCAACGTCCTGACTTTC. Encoded protein: CASSQRTKSSGANVLTF.